Following are 31 T cell receptor beta chains from one sample sequenced in a study of blood T cell repertoires in COVID-19. The table came from immunoSEQ multiplex PCR; TCRdb's copy has only in-frame clones and leaves some out. The sample records about 400,000 clones, 88% being singletons. The sample was PBMCs or T cells enriched from blood (not recorded which). Source of these receptors: a woman aged 25 to 39 with acute COVID-19.

This chain connects TRBV7-8 to TRBJ1-2; D is possibly TRBD1 (5 bases). The CDR3 covers 19 residues. V dropped 6 bases and J dropped 9 bases, with 35 bases sitting between them. Germline V gene lookup returns CDR1 SGHVS and CDR2 FQNEAQ. The CDR3 DNA follows: TGTGCCAGCAGAGAACCTAGGGGCCAGAAGCGCGGGGGGAGGCAGCGCTACACCTTC. Translation gives CASREPRGQKRGGRQRYTF.

The V gene is TRBV5-1, the J gene TRBJ1-3; D uncertain. V lost 5 bases, J lost 0 bases, and 15 bases lay in between. The CDR3 is 16 amino acids. The germline V gene encodes CDR1 SGHRS and CDR2 YFSETQ. The chain's CDR3 is CASRAGSSSSGNTIYF. The CDR3 nucleotides read TGCGCCAGCAGAGCCGGGTCTTCTAGCTCTGGAAACACCATATATTTT.

The chain combines TRBV19 with TRBJ2-2; D is undetermined. CDR3 length equals 18 residues. Between the trimmed V and J ends, which lost 5 bases and 4 bases, there was a span of 23 bases. The germline V gene has CDR1 LNHDA and CDR2 SQIVND (reference sequence). The CDR3 region has the DNA TGTGCCAGTAGTTACCCCGTGGGCACCCAAAAACGCACCGGGGAGCTGTTTTTT. The encoded protein is CASSYPVGTQKRTGELFF.

As DNA, the CDR3 is TGTGCCAGCAGCCGGCGGGGGGGCTCCTATAATTCACCCCTCCACTTT. This codes for CASSRRGGSYNSPLHF. The chain has TRBV3-1 (or the pseudogene TRBV3-2) and TRBJ1-6, with D maybe TRBD1 (5 bases). CDR1 is LGHDT, CDR2 YNNKEL, per germline (reference sequence). The V end was cut by 4 bases, the J end by 0 bases, with 10 bases between. This CDR3 is 16 amino acids long.

The V gene is TRBV3-1 (or the pseudogene TRBV3-2), the J gene TRBJ1-1; 12 nucleotides match TRBD1. The CDR3 has 18 residues. V lost 8 bases and J lost 4; bases outside the gene matches: 17. Germline V gene sequence: CDR1 LGHDT, CDR2 YNNKEL (reference sequence). DNA of the CDR3: TGTGCCAGCGGACCCAACCGGGACAGGGGGCGAGGTAGCACTGAAGCTTTCTTT. Translating it yields CASGPNRDRGRGSTEAFF.

The chain uses TRBV4-3 and TRBJ2-2; D is uncertain. V lost 3 bases to trimming and J lost 0 bases, with 8 bases between them. The CDR3 spans 15 residues. The germline CDR1 and CDR2 sequences are LGHNA and YSLEER. The CDR3 loop reads CASSQGHANTGELFF. CDR3 DNA: TGCGCCAGCAGCCAGGGCCACGCGAACACCGGGGAGCTGTTTTTT.

V gene TRBV6-5 combines with J gene TRBJ2-7, with TRBD2 as a possible D gene (5 bases). Germline V gives CDR1 MNHEY, CDR2 SVGAGI. The V end lost 0 bases, the J end lost 3 bases, and 6 bases lay between the germline ends. CDR3 size: 13 residues. The CDR3 is CASSYSRDYEQYF. In nucleotides, the CDR3 is TGTGCCAGCAGTTACTCGAGGGACTACGAGCAGTACTTC.

CDR3 protein: CALTQGVGYTF. For the CDR3, the DNA is TGTGCTCTAACTCAGGGGGTAGGCTACACCTTC. The chain is built from TRBV6-5 and TRBJ1-2; 7 bases fit TRBD1. The CDR3 is 11 residues long. The V gene's germline CDR1 is MNHEY and CDR2 SVGAGI.

This chain joins TRBV21-1 and TRBJ1-1; the table assigns TRBD1, which was not confirmed against the DNA. TRBV21-1 is a recognized pseudogene. The CDR3 is made up of 15 amino acids. As DNA, the CDR3 is TGTGCCAGCCCGAAAAGGCCAGGGGGTTGCACTGAAGCTTTCTTT. Protein: CASPKRPGGCTEAFF.

This clone was counted a single time. The rearrangement joins TRBV10-3 to TRBJ1-5; D is unclear. Trimming cost V 5 bases and J 8 bases, with 10 bases left between them. Germline V CDR1 and CDR2: ENHRY, SYGVKD. The CDR3 runs to 12 residues. CDR3 in amino acids: CAISNVQEPQHF. The CDR3 coding sequence is TGTGCCATCAGTAACGTCCAGGAGCCCCAGCATTTT.

About this clone: Other DNA variants within this sample encode the same CDR3. This chain joins TRBV5-1 and TRBJ2-7; D unresolved. Between the trimmed V and J ends, which lost 0 bases and 4 bases, there was a span of 5 bases. CDR3 length: 12 amino acids. The germline gives CDR1 SGHRS, CDR2 YFSETQ. The CDR3 DNA is TGCGCCAGCAGCTTGGATCGGTACGAGCAGTACTTC. Translation gives CASSLDRYEQYF.

This chain joins TRBV5-5 and TRBJ2-3; TRBD2 aligns across 11 bases. The trim removed 4 bases at V and 5 bases at J, leaving 9 bases unmatched. This CDR3 comprises 16 residues. From germline, CDR1 is SGHKS and CDR2 YYEKEE (reference sequence). The CDR3 loop is CASSRGYSGGVDTQYF. CDR3 bases: TGTGCCAGCAGCCGTGGGTATAGCGGGGGGGTAGATACGCAGTATTTT.

This clone was detected only a few times. V usage is TRBV2 and J usage is TRBJ1-1; D is undetermined. Trimming cost V 10 bases and J 8 bases, with 14 bases left between them. CDR3 length: 11 residues. Germline loops: CDR1 SNHLY, CDR2 FYNNEI. The CDR3 loop is CANCGSREAFF. The CDR3 DNA reads TGTGCCAACTGCGGCAGTCGGGAAGCTTTCTTT.

V usage is TRBV12-3 or TRBV12-4 and J usage is TRBJ2-7; no clear D. The CDR3 is 13 residues long. V lost 2 bases to trimming and J lost 2 bases, with 7 bases between them. CDR3 residues: CASSLYSPYEQYF. As DNA, the CDR3 is TGTGCCAGCAGTTTATACAGCCCCTACGAGCAGTACTTC.

The genes are TRBV18 and TRBJ1-2, with TRBD1 as a possible D gene (6 bases). There are 15 residues in the CDR3. Germline assignment: CDR1 KGHSH and CDR2 LQKENI. The V gene lost 4 bases and the J gene lost 3 bases, with 15 bases spanning the gap. The CDR3 protein is CASSLTQGLHYGYTF. DNA for the CDR3: TGTGCCAGCTCACTAACACAGGGTCTTCACTATGGCTACACCTTC.

This clone was seen a few times. V and J are TRBV18 and TRBJ1-1; 7 nucleotides align to TRBD1. V gave up 5 bases and J gave up 3 bases; unmatched junction bases: 12. This CDR3 spans 16 amino acids. CDR1 is KGHSH, CDR2 LQKENI, per germline. The chain's CDR3 is CASSTRGTGAYTEAFF. The CDR3 DNA follows: TGTGCCAGCTCAACCAGAGGCACAGGGGCTTACACTGAAGCTTTCTTT.

V and J are TRBV19 and TRBJ2-2; TRBD2 is a possible D gene (6 bases). Trimming took off 1 base at V and 1 base at J, with 7 bases between the two ends. The V gene's germline CDR1 is LNHDA and CDR2 SQIVND (reference sequence). This CDR3 has 15 amino acids. The DNA of the CDR3 is TGTGCCAGTAGTATAGTCGGGGGGAACACCGGGGAGCTGTTTTTT. This encodes CASSIVGGNTGELFF.

The chain couples TRBV19 to TRBJ2-7, with D possibly being TRBD1 (6 bases). Germline values: CDR1 LNHDA, CDR2 SQIVND (reference sequence). V was trimmed by 8 bases and J by 4 bases, leaving 6 bases between them. The CDR3 is 10 residues long. CDR3 sequence reads: CASGTYEQYF. CDR3 nucleotides: TGTGCCAGTGGGACATACGAGCAGTACTTC.

The chain employs TRBV7-9 and TRBJ1-1, with 10 bases fitting TRBD1. Trimming removed 6 bases from V and 11 bases from J; junction bases left unmatched: 0. CDR1 is SEHNR and CDR2 is FQNEAQ in the germline V gene (reference sequence). This CDR3 is 10 amino acids long. CDR3 residues: CASRGQGAFF. The CDR3 coding sequence is TGTGCCAGCAGGGGACAGGGGGCTTTCTTT.

The J gene is TRBJ1-1, the V gene TRBV6-6; tentatively, D is TRBD1 (6 bases). The V gene lost 7 bases and the J gene lost 1 base, with 10 bases spanning the gap. Germline V gives CDR1 MNHNY, CDR2 SVGAGI (reference sequence). The CDR3 has 13 residues. Here the CDR3 DNA reads TGTGCCAGCATGGGCAGGGGGAACACTGAAGCTTTCTTT. This codes for CASMGRGNTEAFF.

This clone was recorded a few times. The chain carries TRBV7-3 and TRBJ2-1; tentative D call: TRBD2 (6 bases). The ends were cut back, 1 base at V and 8 bases at J, with 9 bases in the middle. CDR1 SGHTA and CDR2 FQGTGA come from the germline V gene. This CDR3 has 13 residues. CDR3 bases: TGTGCCAGCAGCTTAAGGCCGGGGGATGAGCAGTTCTTC. Translated: CASSLRPGDEQFF.

The genes are TRBV10-3 and TRBJ1-2; maybe TRBD1 (6 bases). Per the germline V gene, CDR1 is ENHRY and CDR2 is SYGVKD. This CDR3 spans 12 amino acids. V dropped 5 bases and J dropped 7 bases, with 11 bases sitting between them. CDR3 residues: CAISMDRTGYTF. The CDR3, as DNA: TGTGCCATCAGTATGGACAGAACTGGCTACACCTTC.

V is TRBV19 and J is TRBJ2-5; the D gene is possibly TRBD1 (6 bases). The V and J ends lost 3 bases and 7 bases respectively, with 15 bases between them. The CDR3 is made up of 14 amino acids. Per germline, CDR1 LNHDA and CDR2 SQIVND (reference sequence). CDR3 protein: CASSMDRPQGTQYF. CDR3 bases: TGTGCCAGTAGTATGGACAGACCTCAGGGGACCCAGTACTTC.

The chain is built from TRBV3-1 (or the pseudogene TRBV3-2) and TRBJ2-7; the D gene is possibly TRBD2 (7 bases). The CDR3 runs 17 residues. Germline V CDR1 and CDR2: LGHDT, YNNKEL (reference sequence). V lost 2 bases, J lost 7 bases, and 24 bases lay in between. CDR3 protein: CASSQTAGASAGGEQYF. The CDR3 DNA sequence: TGTGCCAGCAGCCAAACGGCGGGGGCTTCGGCCGGGGGAGAGCAGTACTTC.

The chain couples TRBV4-1 to TRBJ1-6; D perhaps matches TRBD1 (6 bases). There are 16 residues in the CDR3. Trimming cost V 3 bases and J 5 bases, with 14 bases left between them. Germline-derived CDR1 and CDR2 are MGHRA and YSYEKL. CDR3: CASSQPYRADNSPLHF. In nucleotides, the CDR3 is TGCGCCAGCAGCCAGCCTTACAGGGCTGATAATTCACCCCTCCACTTT.

The chain joins TRBV7-9 to TRBJ1-6; 7 bases map to TRBD1. The length of the CDR3 is 14 residues. The germline CDR1 and CDR2 sequences are SEHNR and FQNEAQ (reference sequence). The V gene end was trimmed by 3 bases and the J gene end by 6 bases; junction bases not matched to a gene: 2. CDR3 in DNA: TGTGCCAGCAGCTTGCGACAGGGTAATTCACCCCTCCACTTT. This translates into CASSLRQGNSPLHF.

The rearrangement links TRBV3-1 (or the pseudogene TRBV3-2) to TRBJ1-5, with D unresolved. The CDR3 loop spans 20 amino acids. Trimming took off 4 bases at V and 0 bases at J, with 25 bases between the two ends. CDR1 and CDR2 (germline): LGHDT, YNNKEL (reference sequence). The CDR3 nucleotides read TGTGCCAGCAGCCTCATTGGTAGGCAGGCGCCTCCTTATAGCAATCAGCCCCAGCATTTT. This encodes CASSLIGRQAPPYSNQPQHF.

The chain has TRBV5-4 and TRBJ2-1, with D possibly being TRBD1 (6 bases). The CDR3 is 14 residues long. Germline-derived CDR1 and CDR2 are SGHNT and YYREEE (reference sequence). Trimming left V 7 bases short and J 5 bases short, with 16 bases between. The CDR3: CASSLWGLDNEQFF. Here the CDR3 DNA reads TGTGCCAGCTCCCTTTGGGGGCTCGACAATGAGCAGTTCTTC.

This clone has only one observation. J is TRBJ2-1 and V is TRBV7-9; D unclear. Trimming pared 5 bases from V and 8 bases from J, leaving 13 bases between. The CDR3 loop spans 13 amino acids. CDR1 SEHNR and CDR2 FQNEAQ come from the germline V gene (reference sequence). The CDR3 is CASSQRPGDEQFF. Here the CDR3 DNA reads TGTGCCAGCAGCCAGAGACCAGGTGATGAGCAGTTCTTC.

The chain is built from TRBV9 and TRBJ2-2, with a weak D call TRBD1 (6 bases). CDR3 length: 16 amino acids. The V gene's germline CDR1 is SGDLS and CDR2 YYNGEE. V was clipped by 0 bases and J by 0 bases, with 9 bases between them. CDR3 loop: CASSVGNRANTGELFF. CDR3 nucleotide sequence: TGTGCCAGCAGCGTAGGAAACAGGGCGAACACCGGGGAGCTGTTTTTT.

The CDR3 DNA sequence: TGTGCCAGCACTCCTATGGTTAGCTCTGGAAACACCATATATTTT. Protein product: CASTPMVSSGNTIYF. This chain connects TRBV6-5 to TRBJ1-3, with D uncertain. The CDR3 length is 15 residues. Deletions cut 7 bases from V and 0 bases from J, with 13 bases between. Germline V gives CDR1 MNHEY, CDR2 SVGAGI.